A single sample is the source of the 16 T cell receptor beta chains below, sequenced in a study of PD-L1 blockade in urothelial cancer. Generated by immunoSEQ multiplex PCR, the TCRdb table keeps only in-frame clones and is missing some. The sample includes approximately 100,000 clones, about 91% of them seen just once. Sample: PBMCs, taken around atezolizumab (anti-PD-L1) treatment. These receptors all come from a woman of 80 years or more with urothelial cancer.

V and J are TRBV19 and TRBJ1-5; 11 bases align to TRBD1. The V gene's germline CDR1 is LNHDA and CDR2 SQIVND (reference sequence). The CDR3 is 15 amino acids. V was clipped by 6 bases and J by 3 bases; unmatched bases: 4. The CDR3 here is CASRRTGGYNQPQHF. As DNA, the CDR3 is TGTGCCAGTAGACGGACAGGGGGCTACAATCAGCCCCAGCATTTT.

In its sample, this clone was seen a few times. The chain recombines TRBV18 with TRBJ1-5, with D unclear. The CDR3 loop spans 14 amino acids. Trimming left V 0 bases short and J 1 base short, with 4 bases between. Germline lookup yields CDR1 KGHSH and CDR2 LQKENI. The CDR3 is CASSPPESNQPQHF. CDR3 nucleotides: TGTGCCAGCTCACCACCGGAGAGCAATCAGCCCCAGCATTTT. Combining the CDR3 with reference TRBV18 and TRBJ1-5 gives the whole variable domain NAGVMQNPRHLVRRRGQEARLRCSPMKGHSHVYWYRQLPEEGLKFMVYLQKENIIDESGMPKERFSAEFPKEGPSILRIQQVVRGDSAAYFCASSPPESNQPQHFGDGTRLSIL.

This chain joins TRBV7-7 and TRBJ1-3, with 7 bases aligning to TRBD1. The CDR3 spans 18 residues. Losses at the gene ends were 2 bases for V and 0 bases for J; bases not matched to a gene: 10. Germline V gene data show CDR1 as SSHAT and CDR2 as FNYEAQ (reference sequence). In DNA, the CDR3 is TGTGCCAGCAGCTTATTCCCCCAGGGACAGAGCTCTGGAAACACCATATATTTT. Translated: CASSLFPQGQSSGNTIYF.

The CDR3 nucleotides are TGTGCCAGCAGTGTCCCCCGGTTGAAGAGTGGCTACACCTTC. Translating gives CASSVPRLKSGYTF. The chain uses TRBV6-1 and TRBJ1-2; no clear D. The ends were cut back, 4 bases at V and 7 bases at J, with 16 bases in the middle. Germline loops: CDR1 MNHNS, CDR2 SASEGT. CDR3 length: 14 amino acids.

The chain uses TRBV7-9 and TRBJ2-1; 7 bases line up with TRBD2. The germline V gene has CDR1 SEHNR and CDR2 FQNEAQ (reference sequence). The ends lost 5 bases at V and 8 bases at J; junction bases unmatched: 12. CDR3 length equals 15 residues. This chain's CDR3 is CASSPGTNIIDEQFF. CDR3 bases: TGTGCCAGCAGCCCCGGGACTAATATAATCGATGAGCAGTTCTTC.

J is TRBJ2-1 and V is TRBV7-9; the D gene is possibly TRBD2 (5 bases). The CDR3 loop spans 15 amino acids. Germline lookup yields CDR1 SEHNR and CDR2 FQNEAQ (reference sequence). The germline V and J ends were trimmed by 3 bases and 2 bases, with 11 bases remaining between them. The CDR3 DNA follows: TGTGCCAGCAGCTTCGGACTGGCTACCTACAATGAGCAGTTCTTC. Its translation is CASSFGLATYNEQFF.

The J gene is TRBJ2-7, the V gene TRBV5-1; D is unclear. The CDR3 has 14 residues. CDR1 is SGHRS, CDR2 YFSETQ, per germline. V dropped 0 bases and J dropped 3 bases, with 10 bases sitting between them. Here the CDR3 reads CASSLGFISYEQYF. The CDR3, as DNA: TGCGCCAGCAGCTTGGGGTTTATCAGCTACGAGCAGTACTTC.

V gene TRBV4-1 combines with J gene TRBJ2-2; possibly TRBD2 for D (6 bases). CDR1 and CDR2 (germline): MGHRA, YSYEKL. V was trimmed by 3 bases and J by 7 bases, leaving 21 bases between them. This CDR3 has 17 residues. CDR3 sequence (DNA): TGCGCCAGCAGCCAGGACGGCGGCGGCCTCGGGGGCGGGGAGCTGTTTTTT. Protein sequence: CASSQDGGGLGGGELFF.

J is TRBJ2-5 and V is TRBV5-4; no clear D. Germline V lookup: CDR1 SGHNT, CDR2 YYREEE (reference sequence). Deletions cut 0 bases from V and 1 base from J, with 10 bases between. The CDR3 is 15 amino acids. CDR3 nucleotides: TGTGCCAGCAGCTTGGAAATTGTCGGCCAAGAGACCCAGTACTTC. It codes for CASSLEIVGQETQYF. The full variable domain, completed using reference TRBV5-4 and TRBJ2-5, is ETGVTQSPTHLIKTRGQQVTLRCSSQSGHNTVSWYQQALGQGPQFIFQYYREEENGRGNFPPRFSGLQFPNYSSELNVNALELDDSALYLCASSLEIVGQETQYFGPGTRLLVL.

The chain combines TRBV21-1 with TRBJ1-4; no check of the table's D call, TRBD1, against the DNA was made. TRBV21-1 is labeled a pseudogene. This CDR3 is built from 16 residues. CDR3 nucleotides: TGTGCCAGCAGCTTACGGACAGGGGCAACTAATGAAAAACTGTTTTTT. Amino acids: CASSLRTGATNEKLFF.

This chain joins TRBV5-1 and TRBJ2-7; tentative D call: TRBD1 (6 bases). The CDR3 is 15 residues long. V lost 0 bases to trimming and J lost 0 bases, with 10 bases between them. Per the germline V gene, CDR1 is SGHRS and CDR2 is YFSETQ. The CDR3 nucleotides are TGCGCCAGCAGCTTGGGGACAGCTAGCTCCTACGAGCAGTACTTC. Translation: CASSLGTASSYEQYF.

The chain recombines TRBV2 with TRBJ2-5; D call uncertain. Trimming pared 10 bases from V and 2 bases from J, leaving 14 bases between. The V gene's germline CDR1 is SNHLY and CDR2 FYNNEI. The CDR3 is 13 residues long. CDR3 coding DNA: TGTGCCACCTCTATCCAAATGCAAGAGACCCAGTACTTC. This gives the protein CATSIQMQETQYF. Variable domain in full (rest from reference TRBV2 and TRBJ2-5): EPEVTQTPSHQVTQMGQEVILRCVPISNHLYFYWYRQILGQKVEFLVSFYNNEISEKSEIFDDQFSVERPDGSNFTLKIRSTKLEDSAMYFCATSIQMQETQYFGPGTRLLVL.

The V and J genes are TRBV10-1 and TRBJ2-2; 15 bases match TRBD2. Trimming took 4 bases from V and 3 from J; bases not matched to a gene: 6. The CDR3 runs 18 residues. The V gene's germline CDR1 is WNHNN and CDR2 SYGVQD (reference sequence). CDR3 region: CASSGWTSGRAYTGELFF. CDR3 bases: TGCGCCAGCAGTGGATGGACTAGCGGGAGGGCCTACACCGGGGAGCTGTTTTTT.

The sample holds one count of this clone. The chain employs TRBV6-6 and TRBJ2-7; 11 bases fit TRBD1. Losses at the gene ends were 2 bases for V and 2 bases for J; bases not matched to a gene: 2. CDR1 and CDR2 (germline): MNHNY, SVGAGI (reference sequence). The CDR3 totals 15 residues. The CDR3 reads CASSYGQGATYEQYF. CDR3 nucleotides: TGTGCCAGCAGTTACGGACAGGGGGCCACCTACGAGCAGTACTTC.

The genes are TRBV10-3 and TRBJ2-2, with 10 bases matching TRBD2. The J segment lost 7 bases and the V segment lost 5 bases, leaving 7 bases of the junction unmatched. The CDR3 covers 15 residues. Germline V gene lookup returns CDR1 ENHRY and CDR2 SYGVKD. In nucleotides, the CDR3 is TGTGCCATCAGTTCGAGCGGGAGGGTAGGCGGGGAGCTGTTTTTT. It encodes CAISSSGRVGGELFF.

The chain recombines TRBV5-6 with TRBJ1-1; no clear D gene. Germline loops: CDR1 SGHDT, CDR2 YYEEEE. The V gene lost 0 bases and the J gene lost 0 bases, with 9 bases spanning the gap. The CDR3 runs to 15 residues. CDR3 protein: CASSLVPGVNTEAFF. CDR3 bases: TGTGCCAGCAGCTTGGTGCCCGGGGTGAACACTGAAGCTTTCTTT.